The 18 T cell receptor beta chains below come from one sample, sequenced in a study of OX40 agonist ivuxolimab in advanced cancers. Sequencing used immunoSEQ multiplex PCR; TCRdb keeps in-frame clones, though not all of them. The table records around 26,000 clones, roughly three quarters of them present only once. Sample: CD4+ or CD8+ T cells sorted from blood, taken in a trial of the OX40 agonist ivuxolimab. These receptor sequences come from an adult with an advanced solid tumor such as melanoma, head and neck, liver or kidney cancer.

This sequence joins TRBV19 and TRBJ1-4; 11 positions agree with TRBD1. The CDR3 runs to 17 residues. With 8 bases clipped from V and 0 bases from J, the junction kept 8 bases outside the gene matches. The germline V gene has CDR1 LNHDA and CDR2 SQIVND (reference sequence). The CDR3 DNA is TGTGCCAGTCACCGGGACAGGGGGTTAGCAACTAATGAAAAACTGTTTTTT. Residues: CASHRDRGLATNEKLFF.

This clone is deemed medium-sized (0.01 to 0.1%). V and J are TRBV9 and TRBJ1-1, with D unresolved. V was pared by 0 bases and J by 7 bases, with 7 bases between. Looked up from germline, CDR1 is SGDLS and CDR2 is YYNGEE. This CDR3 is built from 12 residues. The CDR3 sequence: CASSVGGSEAFF. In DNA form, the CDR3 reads TGTGCCAGCAGCGTAGGAGGGAGTGAAGCTTTCTTT.

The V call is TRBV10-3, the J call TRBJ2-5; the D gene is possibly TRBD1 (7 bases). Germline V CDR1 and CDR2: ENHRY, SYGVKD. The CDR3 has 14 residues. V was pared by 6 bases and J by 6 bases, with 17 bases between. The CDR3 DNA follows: TGTGCCATCAGGCCGCGGGACAGTGAAAAGACCCAGTACTTC. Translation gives CAIRPRDSEKTQYF.

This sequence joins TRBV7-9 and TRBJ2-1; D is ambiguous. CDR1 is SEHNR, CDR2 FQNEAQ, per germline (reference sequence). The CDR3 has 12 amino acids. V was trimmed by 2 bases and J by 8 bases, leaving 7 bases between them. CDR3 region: CASSLTGDEQFF. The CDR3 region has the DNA TGTGCCAGCAGCTTAACGGGCGATGAGCAGTTCTTC.

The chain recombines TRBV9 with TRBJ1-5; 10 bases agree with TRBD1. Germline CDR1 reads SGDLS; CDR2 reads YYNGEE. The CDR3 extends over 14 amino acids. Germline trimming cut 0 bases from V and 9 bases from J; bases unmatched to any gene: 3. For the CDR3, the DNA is TGTGCCAGCAGCGTAGGGGACAGGGGTCCGCCCCAGCATTTT. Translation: CASSVGDRGPPQHF.

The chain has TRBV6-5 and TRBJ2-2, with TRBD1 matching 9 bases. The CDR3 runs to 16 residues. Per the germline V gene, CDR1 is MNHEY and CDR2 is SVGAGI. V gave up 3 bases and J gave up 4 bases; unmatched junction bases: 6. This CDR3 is CASSYEQGAITGELFF. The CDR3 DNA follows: TGTGCCAGCAGTTATGAACAGGGGGCTATCACCGGGGAGCTGTTTTTT.

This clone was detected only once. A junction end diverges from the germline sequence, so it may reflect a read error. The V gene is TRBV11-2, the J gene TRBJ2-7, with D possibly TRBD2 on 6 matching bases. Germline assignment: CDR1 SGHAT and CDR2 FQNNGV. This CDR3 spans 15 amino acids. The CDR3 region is CASSPRGARAREQHF. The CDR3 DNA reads TGTGCCAGCAGCCCCCGTGGGGCTAGAGCTCGGGAGCAGCACTTC. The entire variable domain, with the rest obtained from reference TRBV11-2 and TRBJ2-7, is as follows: EAGVAQSPRYKIIEKRQSVAFWCNPISGHATLYWYQQILGQGPKLLIQFQNNGVVDDSQLPKDRFSAERLKGVDSTLKIQPAKLEDSAVYLCASSPRGARAREQHFGPGTRLTVT.

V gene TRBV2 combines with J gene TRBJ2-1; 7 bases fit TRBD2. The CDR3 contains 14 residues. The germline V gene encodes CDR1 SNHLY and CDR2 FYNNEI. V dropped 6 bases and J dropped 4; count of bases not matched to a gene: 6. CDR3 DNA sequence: TGTGCCAGCAGGGCGGGAGCCGTGTACAATGAGCAGTTCTTC. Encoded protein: CASRAGAVYNEQFF.

The CDR3: CASSLSLAEIYEQYF. The CDR3 bases are TGTGCCAGCAGTTTATCACTAGCGGAAATCTACGAGCAGTACTTC. This chain uses TRBV27 with TRBJ2-7, with 8 bases lining up with TRBD2. This CDR3 has 15 amino acids. Germline V lookup: CDR1 MNHEY, CDR2 SMNVEV (reference sequence). With V trimmed by 0 bases and J by 3 bases, 4 bases remained unmatched.

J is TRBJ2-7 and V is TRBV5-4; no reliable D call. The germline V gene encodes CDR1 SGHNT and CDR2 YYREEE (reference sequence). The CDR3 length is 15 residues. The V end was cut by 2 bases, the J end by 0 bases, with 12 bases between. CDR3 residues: CASSFPWSSSYEQYF. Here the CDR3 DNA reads TGTGCCAGCAGCTTCCCCTGGAGTAGCTCCTACGAGCAGTACTTC. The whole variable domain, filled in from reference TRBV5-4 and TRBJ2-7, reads ETGVTQSPTHLIKTRGQQVTLRCSSQSGHNTVSWYQQALGQGPQFIFQYYREEENGRGNFPPRFSGLQFPNYSSELNVNALELDDSALYLCASSFPWSSSYEQYFGPGTRLTVT.

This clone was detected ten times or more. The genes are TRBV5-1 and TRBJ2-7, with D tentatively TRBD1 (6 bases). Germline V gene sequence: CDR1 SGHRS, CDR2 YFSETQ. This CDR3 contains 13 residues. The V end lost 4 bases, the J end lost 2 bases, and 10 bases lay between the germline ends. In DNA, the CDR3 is TGCGCCAGCAGCCCGGACAGCACCTACGAGCAGTACTTC. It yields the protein CASSPDSTYEQYF.

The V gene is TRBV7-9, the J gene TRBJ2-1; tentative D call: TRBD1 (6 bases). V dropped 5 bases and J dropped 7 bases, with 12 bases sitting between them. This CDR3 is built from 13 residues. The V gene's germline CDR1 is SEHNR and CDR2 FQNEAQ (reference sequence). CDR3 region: CASSLDRANEQFF. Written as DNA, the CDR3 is TGTGCCAGCAGCCTGGACAGAGCGAATGAGCAGTTCTTC.

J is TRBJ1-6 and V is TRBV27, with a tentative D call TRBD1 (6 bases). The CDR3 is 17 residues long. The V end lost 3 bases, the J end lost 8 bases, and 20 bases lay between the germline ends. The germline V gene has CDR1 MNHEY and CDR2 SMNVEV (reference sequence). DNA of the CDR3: TGTGCCAGCAGTTTCTTAGGAAGGGGAACAGGGCATTCACCCCTCCACTTT. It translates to CASSFLGRGTGHSPLHF.

DNA of the CDR3: TGCGCCAGCACGGGGGTCCAAGAGACCCAGTACTTC. Translation: CASTGVQETQYF. The rearrangement uses TRBV5-1 and TRBJ2-5, with D possibly being TRBD2 (6 bases). The CDR3 runs 12 residues. The germline V gene has CDR1 SGHRS and CDR2 YFSETQ. V shed 6 bases and J shed 1 base, with 7 bases lying between them.

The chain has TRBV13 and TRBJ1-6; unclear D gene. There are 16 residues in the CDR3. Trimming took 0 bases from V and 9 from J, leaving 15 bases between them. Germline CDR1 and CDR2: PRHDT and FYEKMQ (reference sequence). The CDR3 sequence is CASSLGQFGVSSPLHF. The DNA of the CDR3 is TGTGCCAGCAGCTTAGGCCAATTTGGGGTTTCTTCACCCCTCCACTTT.

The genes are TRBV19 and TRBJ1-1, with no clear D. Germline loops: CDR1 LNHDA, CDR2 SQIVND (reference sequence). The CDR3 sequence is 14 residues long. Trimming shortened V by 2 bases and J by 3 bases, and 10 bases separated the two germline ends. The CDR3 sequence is CASSIYPGYTEAFF. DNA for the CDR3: TGTGCCAGTAGTATATACCCGGGTTACACTGAAGCTTTCTTT.

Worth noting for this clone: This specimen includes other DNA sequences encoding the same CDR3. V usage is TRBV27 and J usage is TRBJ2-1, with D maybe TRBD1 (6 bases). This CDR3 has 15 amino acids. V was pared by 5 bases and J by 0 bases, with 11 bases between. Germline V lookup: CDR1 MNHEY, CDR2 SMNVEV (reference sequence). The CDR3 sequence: CASSPDRSSYNEQFF. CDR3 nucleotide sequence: TGTGCCAGCAGTCCCGACAGGAGCTCCTACAATGAGCAGTTCTTC.

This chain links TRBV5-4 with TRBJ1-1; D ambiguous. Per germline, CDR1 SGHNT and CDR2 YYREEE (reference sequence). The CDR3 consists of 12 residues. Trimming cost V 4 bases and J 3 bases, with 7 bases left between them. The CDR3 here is CASSAGYTEAFF. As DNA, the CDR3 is TGTGCCAGCAGCGCGGGCTACACTGAAGCTTTCTTT.